This T cell receptor (beta chain) comes out of a study of T cell repertoires in cytomegalovirus infection. MiXCR, applied by TCRdb to the reads, yields one record per CDR3 protein. The repertoire holds about 490,000 distinct CDR3 sequences, with about 11% as singletons. This clonotype was picked up many times. This CDR3 is built from 15 residues. CDR1 and CDR2 from the germline V gene are MNHNS and SASEGT. Trimming left V 1 base short and J 7 bases short, with 16 bases between. The chain links TRBV6-1 to TRBJ1-2; D ambiguous. The TCR was taken from a human donor in good health (CMV status not recorded). Some clones in this sample may be carry-over from other donors' samples. Sample: PBMCs. CDR3 coding DNA: TGTGCCAGCAGTGAAGAATGGCAGCCGAGAGGTGGCTACACCTTC. Residues: CASSEEWQPRGGYTF.